The sequence of this T cell receptor beta chain was determined in a study of neurological immune-mediated disorders. General study findings and limits: The absence of any CDR3 amino acid sequence shared by expanded clones across subjects suggests that repertoires were private in all groups. The study found the most TCR clonal expansion in HTLV-1-associated myelopathy and the least in multiple sclerosis, below healthy controls.

As for the cDNA, it was generated by 5'RACE with 10-nucleotide random UMIs. Each CDR3 protein gets one entry after TCRdb re-called the 5' RACE reads with MiXCR. This table holds tens of thousands of distinct CDR3 sequences, 9.5% to 12% found once. Healthy controls were blood bank volunteers in Maryland, USA. V shed 6 bases and J shed 3 bases, with 14 bases lying between them. CDR3 length: 14 amino acids. Germline assignment: CDR1 SEHNR and CDR2 FQNEAQ (reference sequence). This clonotype was detected many times. Its antigen is undetermined. The specimen was PBMCs. The chain carries TRBV7-9 and TRBJ1-1; D gene ambiguous. This TCR came from a man between 60 and 75 years old in good health. CDR3 sequence: CASRMDLRDTEAFF. Here the CDR3 DNA reads TGTGCCAGCAGGATGGATTTACGGGACACTGAAGCTTTCTTT.